Listed below are T cell receptor beta chains from one sample, sequenced in a study of technical replicates of blood from several donors. Some clones are missing from TCRdb's copy, which holds only in-frame ones; the method was immunoSEQ multiplex PCR. Of tens of thousands of clones listed, around 90% were seen once; the top ten hold 0.41%. The sample taken for sequencing was T cells isolated from PBMCs. These receptors all come from a human donor in good health. CDR3s include the opening cysteine and the closing phenylalanine or tryptophan. The D gene is left open where the match is weak. Clone size is given for some rows only: seen once, a few or many times, or a class if the clone is expanded.

>.|TRBJ1-1|.|TRBV9
TGTGCCAGCAGCGAGGAGATGGGTCCTAACACTGAAGCTTTCTTT
CASSEEMGPNTEAFF
>.|TRBJ1-1|.|TRBV7-9
TGTGCCAGCAGCCGAGGGGGGGCTGAAGCTTTCTTT
CASSRGGAEAFF
>.|TRBJ2-1|.|TRBV5-6
TGTGCCAGCAGCTTGGTTTACGGGAGAAGCGACAATGAGCAGTTCTTC
CASSLVYGRSDNEQFF
>.|TRBJ2-7|TRBD1|TRBV5-1
TGCGCCAGCAGCCTTACAGGGGACGGATACGAGCAGTACTTC
CASSLTGDGYEQYF
>.|TRBJ1-4|.|TRBV5-5
TGTGCCAGCAGCTTGGAGCGGGGTTCGGAGGAAAAACTGTTTTTT
CASSLERGSEEKLFF
>.|TRBJ1-1|.|TRBV7-8
TGTGCCAGCACGATAGGGGGATACACTGAAGCTTTCTTT
CASTIGGYTEAFF
>few|TRBJ1-5|TRBD1|TRBV30
TGTGCCTTCTCATATATTGACAGGGTAAATCAGCCCCAGCATTTT
CAFSYIDRVNQPQHF
>.|TRBJ1-1|TRBD1|TRBV6-5
TGTGCCAGCAGCAACGGACAGGGTGGGGCTTTCTTT
CASSNGQGGAFF
>.|TRBJ1-2|TRBD1|TRBV6-5
TGTGCCAGCAGCCCCCCGGGACAGGGCCACTATGGCTACACCTTC
CASSPPGQGHYGYTF
>.|TRBJ2-3|TRBD2|TRBV5-4
TGTGCCAGCAGCTTGAAGCGGGAGAGATCAGATACGCAGTATTTT
CASSLKRERSDTQYF
>.|TRBJ2-3|.|TRBV9
TGTGCCAGCAGCGTAGGGAGGGGAGGTAGCACAGATACGCAGTATTTT
CASSVGRGGSTDTQYF
>.|TRBJ2-2|TRBD2|TRBV29-1
TGCAGCGTTAGCCAGCGGGAGTCCACCGGGGAGCTGTTTTTT
CSVSQRESTGELFF
>.|TRBJ2-1|.|TRBV15
TGTGCCACCAGCAGGGGCTTCAACAATGAGCAGTTCTTC
CATSRGFNNEQFF
>.|TRBJ2-7|.|TRBV6-1
TGTGCCAGCAGTGTAGTTTACGAGCAGTACTTC
CASSVVYEQYF
>.|TRBJ1-1|.|TRBV6-5
TGTGCCAGCAGTTATTTTCCCCAGGGTTCGACTGAAGCTTTCTTT
CASSYFPQGSTEAFF
>.|TRBJ2-7|.|TRBV15
TGTGCCACCAGCAGAGTTGACTTCCCTCGGGAGCAGTACTTC
CATSRVDFPREQYF
>.|TRBJ2-7|.|TRBV10-3
TGTGCCATCAGTGAGTTTGGCGGGGCCTACGAGCAGTACTTC
CAISEFGGAYEQYF
>.|TRBJ1-4|TRBD1|TRBV9
TGTGCCAGCAGCGTAGGAGGCAGGGGGCCAACTAATGAAAAACTGTTTTTT
CASSVGGRGPTNEKLFF
>.|TRBJ1-2|TRBD1|TRBV6-6
TGTGCCAGCAGTCCTCGACAGGGGAGGACCTATGGCTACACCTTC
CASSPRQGRTYGYTF
>.|TRBJ2-4|.|TRBV10-1
TGCGCCAGCAGTGAGAACGTAGGGGGACAAGCGTCTTTC
CASSENVGGQASF
>few|TRBJ1-4|.|TRBV6-5
TGTGCCAGCAGTTACCCGTCCTTGAGAGGAAAACTGTTTTTT
CASSYPSLRGKLFF
>.|TRBJ2-7|TRBD2|TRBV4-1
TGCGCCAGCAGCCATCAACTAGCGGTTACCTACGAGCAGTACTTC
CASSHQLAVTYEQYF
>.|TRBJ1-5|.|TRBV6-4
TGTGCCAGCAGTCAATCTTCCTTAGCCCAGCATTTT
CASSQSSLAQHF
>.|TRBJ2-1|TRBD2|TRBV7-3
TGTGCCAGCAGCTCGGGGACTAGCGGGACCTCCTACAATGAGCAGTTCTTC
CASSSGTSGTSYNEQFF
>.|TRBJ2-1|TRBD2|TRBV10-3
TGTGCCATCAGTGGGACTAGCGGCTACAATGAGCAGTTCTTC
CAISGTSGYNEQFF
>.|TRBJ2-7|TRBD1|TRBV5-4
TGTGCCAGCAGCTTGCTACAGGGGTCCAACGAGCAGTACTTC
CASSLLQGSNEQYF
>few|TRBJ2-7|TRBD1|TRBV6-5
TGTGCCAGCAGAGGCCGGGACAGGGGACACTACGAGCAGTACTTC
CASRGRDRGHYEQYF
>.|TRBJ1-2|.|TRBV19
TGTGCCAGTAGTATAGAACCCAGGGGATCGATGAGCTATGGCTACACCTTC
CASSIEPRGSMSYGYTF
>.|TRBJ1-2|.|TRBV7-9
TGTGCCAGCAGCTTAGGGGTCAGGAACTATGGCTACACCTTC
CASSLGVRNYGYTF
>.|TRBJ2-7|TRBD2|TRBV29-1
TGCAGCGGACTAGCGGGAGAGGATGAGCAGTACTTC
CSGLAGEDEQYF
>.|TRBJ1-2|TRBD1|TRBV14
TGTGCCAGCAGCCAAGGACAGGGGGACTATGGCTACACCTTC
CASSQGQGDYGYTF
>.|TRBJ2-7|TRBD2|TRBV10-3
TGTGCCACCTACTCAGGCGGGGGAAGCTACGAGCAGTACTTC
CATYSGGGSYEQYF
>.|TRBJ2-1|TRBD2|TRBV19
TGTGCCAGTAGTTGGGACTACTACAATGAGCAGTTCTTC
CASSWDYYNEQFF
>few|TRBJ2-5|.|TRBV5-1
TGCGCCAGCAGGGAACAGCCCCAAGAGACCCAGTACTTC
CASREQPQETQYF
>.|TRBJ1-5|.|TRBV7-8
TGTGCCAGCAGCTTAGGGCAGGTCGGGGATAGCAATCAGCCCCAGCATTTT
CASSLGQVGDSNQPQHF
>few|TRBJ2-1|TRBD1|TRBV7-3
TGTGCCAGCAGCTTAACCACGACAGGGTCCTACAATGAGCAGTTCTTC
CASSLTTTGSYNEQFF
>.|TRBJ2-7|TRBD2|TRBV6-6
TGTGCCAGCAGTCATAAGCCGCGACTAGCGGAATACGAGCAGTACTTC
CASSHKPRLAEYEQYF
>once|TRBJ2-7|TRBD2|TRBV5-1
TGCGCCAGCAGCCCAGGGCTAGCGGGAGAGTACGAGCAGTACTTC
CASSPGLAGEYEQYF
>.|TRBJ2-5|TRBD1|TRBV9
TGTGCCAGCAGCGTACGGACAGGGGTAGAGACCCAGTACTTC
CASSVRTGVETQYF
>once|TRBJ1-3|.|TRBV6-1
TGTGCCAGCAATCTCAGCAGGGGCTCTGGAAACACCATATATTTT
CASNLSRGSGNTIYF
>.|TRBJ1-1|.|TRBV29-1
TGCAGCGTGAGGGCCGTCGGCACTGAAGCTTTCTTT
CSVRAVGTEAFF
>.|TRBJ1-1|.|TRBV19
TGTGCCAGTAGCTGGAACACTGAAGCTTTCTTT
CASSWNTEAFF
>.|TRBJ2-7|TRBD2|TRBV11-2
TGTGCCAGCAGCCCGCCGGGGACTAGCGGTTCCTACGAGCAGTACTTC
CASSPPGTSGSYEQYF
>.|TRBJ2-1|TRBD2|TRBV27
TGTGCCAGCAGTTCCCCGCTGCTAGCGGGCCAGATGCGGAGCTCCTACAATGAGCAGTTCTTC
CASSSPLLAGQMRSSYNEQFF
>.|TRBJ1-5|TRBD1|TRBV28
TGTGCCAGCAGTTGGACAGGAAACTATCAGCCCCAGCATTTT
CASSWTGNYQPQHF
>.|TRBJ2-7|TRBD1|TRBV19
TGTGCCAGTAGTATGGCCGGGACAGCTTCCTACGAGCAGTACTTC
CASSMAGTASYEQYF
>once|TRBJ1-2|.|TRBV6-5
TGTGCCAGCAGTTACGACGGGGGGGGCGCCTATGGCTACACCTTC
CASSYDGGGAYGYTF
>.|TRBJ1-1|.|TRBV7-6
TGTGCCAGCAGCTTAGTTAGCGACGTGAACACTGAAGCTTTCTTT
CASSLVSDVNTEAFF
>.|TRBJ1-1|TRBD1|TRBV6-5
TGTGCCAGCAGCTCACAGGGGGAGAACACTGAAGCTTTCTTT
CASSSQGENTEAFF
>.|TRBJ1-4|TRBD1|TRBV19
TGTGCCAGTAGTATACCCGAGTTTGGACAGGGAGAAAAACTGTTTTTT
CASSIPEFGQGEKLFF
>.|TRBJ2-5|.|TRBV5-1
TGCGCCAGCAGCTTGCGTTTGGGAGGAGAGACCCAGTACTTC
CASSLRLGGETQYF
>.|TRBJ2-7|.|TRBV19
TGTGCCAGTAGTACTGGACAGCTCTACGAGCAGTACTTC
CASSTGQLYEQYF
>.|TRBJ2-5|TRBD2|TRBV29-1
TGCAGCGTTGGCCTTAGCGGGAGTGGTGAGACCCAGTACTTC
CSVGLSGSGETQYF
>.|TRBJ2-3|.|TRBV5-5
TGTGCCAGCGGAGCGGGTACGTCCACAGATACGCAGTATTTT
CASGAGTSTDTQYF